The 5 T cell receptor beta chains given below trace back to one sample, sequenced in a study of CD8+CD57+ T cells in acquired aplastic anemia (dated by TCRdb to 2017 to 2018). Flow cytometry had shown CD8+CD57+ cell expansion in the patients selected for sequencing. For sequencing, an Illumina HiSeq 2000 was employed. Genomic DNA served as template for TCR beta VDJ combination and CDR3 sequence profiling. Through fastp at Q25 and MiXCR, TCRdb rebuilt clones from the public reads, retaining in-frame beta chains. Rows matching on CDR3 protein sequence are summarized as one entry with the most common DNA and genes. The sample profile shows fewer than 200,000 distinct CDR3 sequences; approximately 52% of them were found once. Of the sample, about 2% is held by the ten largest clones. The sequenced sample was sorted CD4+, CD8+, or CD8+CD57+ T cells (not recorded which) from PBMCs. The receptors shown here come from a human donor with aplastic anemia.

The table lists this clonotype with many counts. The chain uses TRBV5-1 and TRBJ2-7; no clear D gene. CDR3 size: 14 residues. Germline lookup yields CDR1 SGHRS and CDR2 YFSETQ. The V end was cut by 3 bases, the J end by 2 bases, with 12 bases between. The CDR3 loop is CASSSSGPPYEQYF. The CDR3 region has the DNA TGCGCCAGCAGCTCGTCGGGTCCCCCCTACGAGCAGTACTTC. Supplemented by reference TRBV5-1 and TRBJ2-7, the full variable domain reads KAGVTQTPRYLIKTRGQQVTLSCSPISGHRSVSWYQQTPGQGLQFLFEYFSETQRNKGNFPGRFSGRQFSNSRSEMNVSTLELGDSALYLCASSSSGPPYEQYFGPGTRLTVT.

This rearrangement joins TRBV15 to TRBJ1-2, with 12 bases identical to TRBD1. Germline V gene data show CDR1 as LNHNV and CDR2 as YYDKDF (reference sequence). CDR3 length equals 15 residues. V lost 8 bases, J lost 8 bases, and 12 bases stayed unmatched. DNA for the CDR3: TGTGCCACCGTCCGGGACAGGGGGCGGAGGGACGGCTACACCTTC. It translates to CATVRDRGRRDGYTF.

This chain connects TRBV10-2 to TRBJ1-5, with 8 bases fitting TRBD1. The CDR3 loop spans 15 amino acids. CDR1 WSHSY and CDR2 SAAADI come from the germline V gene. Trimming at V came to 5 bases and at J to 6 bases, leaving 9 bases not matched to a gene. The CDR3 spells CASSLGQGRGQPQHF. The CDR3 DNA reads as TGCGCCAGCAGTCTAGGACAGGGTCGGGGTCAGCCCCAGCATTTT.

This clonotype was observed a handful of times. This chain links TRBV20-1 with TRBJ2-5, with 7 bases identical to TRBD1. With 1 base clipped from V and 4 bases from J, the junction kept 9 bases outside the gene matches. The CDR3 consists of 15 residues. Germline CDR1 is DFQATT and CDR2 is SNEGSKA (reference sequence). Here the CDR3 reads CSARVQGQTRETQYF. For the CDR3, the DNA is TGCAGTGCTAGAGTTCAGGGACAGACAAGAGAGACCCAGTACTTC.

V and J are TRBV7-2 and TRBJ1-2, with TRBD1 matching over 9 bases. CDR1 and CDR2 (germline): SGHTA, FQGNSA. The CDR3 totals 14 residues. Trimming took 4 bases from V and 2 from J; bases not matched to a gene: 2. The CDR3 spells CASSSQGANYGYTF. CDR3 coding DNA: TGTGCCAGCAGCTCACAGGGGGCGAACTATGGCTACACCTTC.